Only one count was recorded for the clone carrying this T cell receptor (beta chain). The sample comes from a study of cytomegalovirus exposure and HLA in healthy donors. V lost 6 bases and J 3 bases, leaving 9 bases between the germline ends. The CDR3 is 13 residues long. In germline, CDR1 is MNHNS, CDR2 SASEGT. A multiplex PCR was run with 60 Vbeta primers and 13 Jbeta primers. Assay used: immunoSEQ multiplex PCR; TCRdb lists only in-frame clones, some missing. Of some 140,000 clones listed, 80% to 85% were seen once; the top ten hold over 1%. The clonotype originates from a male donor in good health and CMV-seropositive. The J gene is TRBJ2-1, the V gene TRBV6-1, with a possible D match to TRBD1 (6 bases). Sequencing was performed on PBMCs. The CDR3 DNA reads TGTGCCAGCAGGTCGGACAGCTACAATGAGCAGTTCTTC. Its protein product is CASRSDSYNEQFF.